The sequence of this T cell receptor (beta chain) was determined in a study of response to subunit inactivated influenza vaccine. Overall study results and limits: Authors suggested each seasonal influenza vaccination recruits few new T cells.

As for this clonotype: Its antigen is unknown.

TCRdb re-called the RT-PCR reads through MiXCR, storing one row per CDR3 protein. Of over 400,000 distinct CDR3 sequences listed, about an eighth are singletons. The sequenced sample was PBMCs from blood, obtained about 6 weeks after vaccination. The origin of this receptor is a man aged 45-65 years who received an inactivated influenza vaccine.

The CDR3 loop is CASSWTGQNIQYF. The CDR3 DNA is TGTGCCAGCAGCTGGACAGGGCAAAACATTCAGTACTTC. This chain joins TRBV5-5 and TRBJ2-4; TRBD1 matches at 8 bases. CDR1 and CDR2 from the germline V gene are SGHKS and YYEKEE (reference sequence). The CDR3 loop spans 13 amino acids. J gave up 5 bases and V 3 bases, and 1 base lay outside the gene matches.